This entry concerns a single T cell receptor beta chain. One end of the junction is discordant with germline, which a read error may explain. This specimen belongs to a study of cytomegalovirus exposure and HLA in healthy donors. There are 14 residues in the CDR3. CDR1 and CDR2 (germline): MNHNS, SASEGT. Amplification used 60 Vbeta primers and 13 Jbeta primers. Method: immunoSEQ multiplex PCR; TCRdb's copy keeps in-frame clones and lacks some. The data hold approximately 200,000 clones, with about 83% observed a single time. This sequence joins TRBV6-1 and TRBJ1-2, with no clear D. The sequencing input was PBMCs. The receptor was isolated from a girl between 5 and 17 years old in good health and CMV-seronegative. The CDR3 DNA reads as TGTGCCAGCAGTGAAGTCCCGGTAGACTATGGCTACGCCTTC. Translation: CASSEVPVDYGYAF.